These 17 T cell receptor beta chains were sequenced from one sample in a study of T cells in Graves' hyperthyroidism and ophthalmopathy. RNA transcripts provided the source from which TCR beta CDR3 regions were amplified. A set of HTBI primers served as the primers for a first-round RT-PCR of the TCR CDR3. One entry per CDR3 protein results from TCRdb running MiXCR on the multiplex PCR reads. The repertoire holds 500,000 to 600,000 distinct CDR3 sequences, around 43% seen once, with 44% in the top ten. Material for sequencing was peripheral blood or thyroid tissue (not recorded which). Receptor source: an adult woman with Graves' disease, either hyperthyroidism or ophthalmopathy (not recorded which).

The table lists this clonotype with a few counts. The chain combines TRBV5-1 with TRBJ2-7; D is undetermined. The V end was cut by 4 bases, the J end by 2 bases, with 10 bases between. Germline V CDR1 and CDR2: SGHRS, YFSETQ. The length of the CDR3 is 13 residues. For the CDR3, the DNA is TGCGCCAGCAGCCTCGACGGACCCTACGAGCAGTACTTC. Its protein is CASSLDGPYEQYF. Filled out from reference TRBV5-1 and TRBJ2-7, the complete variable domain reads KAGVTQTPRYLIKTRGQQVTLSCSPISGHRSVSWYQQTPGQGLQFLFEYFSETQRNKGNFPGRFSGRQFSNSRSEMNVSTLELGDSALYLCASSLDGPYEQYFGPGTRLTVT.

This clonotype was observed at least ten times. V and J are TRBV12-3 or TRBV12-4 and TRBJ2-7; TRBD2 agrees at 8 bases. The CDR3 has 13 amino acids. V gave up 6 bases and J gave up 10 bases; unmatched junction bases: 11. The CDR3 protein is CASRRHGLARQYF. The CDR3 DNA reads TGTGCCAGCAGGAGACACGGACTAGCCCGCCAGTACTTC.

This clonotype has a handful of counts. The V and J genes are TRBV5-1 and TRBJ2-7; possible D gene TRBD2, 6 bases. Germline V CDR1 and CDR2: SGHRS, YFSETQ. The CDR3 is 15 amino acids. The V and J ends lost 3 bases and 2 bases respectively, with 15 bases between them. CDR3 protein: CASSWTGAVPYEQYF. CDR3 in DNA: TGCGCCAGCAGCTGGACGGGAGCCGTTCCCTACGAGCAGTACTTC.

Points on this clonotype: Given the absence of the conserved phenylalanine or tryptophan at the CDR3 end, a read error is likely. The chain employs TRBV10-2 and TRBJ2-7; 8 bases align to TRBD1. Looked up from germline, CDR1 is WSHSY and CDR2 is SAAADI. CDR3 length equals 16 residues. The ends lost 1 base at V and 0 bases at J; junction bases unmatched: 5. The CDR3 loop reads CASSELRQGSSYEQYL. For the CDR3, the DNA is TGCGCCAGCAGTGAGTTACGACAGGGGAGCTCCTACGAGCAGTACCTC.

In regard to this clonotype: Relative to the germline gene, one junction end is altered; a read error may explain this. The chain is built from TRBV5-5 and TRBJ2-7, with 9 bases aligning to TRBD2. This CDR3 has 15 residues. CDR1 is SGHKS and CDR2 is YYEKEE in the germline V gene (reference sequence). The CDR3 loop reads CASSQDGTSGYEQYF. The CDR3 DNA reads as TGCGCCAGCAGCCAAGATGGAACTAGCGGGTACGAGCAGTACTTC.

This clonotype has only a few counts. The chain couples TRBV10-3 to TRBJ2-6, with D perhaps matching TRBD2 (5 bases). Germline CDR1 reads ENHRY; CDR2 reads SYGVKD. The CDR3 contains 17 residues. Trimming stripped 5 bases from V and 0 bases from J, with 14 bases between. For the CDR3, the DNA is TGTGCCATCAGTTCTGAGGGTATCAGCTCTGGGGCCAACGTCCTGACTTTC. Its translation: CAISSEGISSGANVLTF.

V and J are TRBV7-8 and TRBJ2-7; 7 positions match TRBD1. This CDR3 spans 15 amino acids. The ends lost 5 bases at V and 0 bases at J; junction bases unmatched: 7. CDR1 and CDR2 (germline): SGHVS, FQNEAQ. CDR3 region: CASSRDRAGSYEQYF. The CDR3 nucleotides read TGTGCCAGCAGCCGCGACAGGGCCGGCTCCTACGAGCAGTACTTC.

This clonotype was observed many times. CDR3 region: CSALRESFMNTEAFF. In DNA, the CDR3 is TGCAGTGCTTTGCGGGAAAGTTTCATGAACACTGAAGCTTTCTTT. The chain uses TRBV20-1 and TRBJ1-1; D gene unclear. CDR3 length: 15 residues. Trimming cost V 5 bases and J 0 bases, with 16 bases left between them. Germline CDR1 reads DFQATT; CDR2 reads SNEGSKA (reference sequence).

This clonotype was seen once. Being one base from a much bigger clone, this may be a read error. This rearrangement joins TRBV20-1 to TRBJ2-7; D not certain. CDR1 is DFQATT, CDR2 SNEGSKA, per germline (reference sequence). The CDR3 length is 12 residues. V lost 4 bases to trimming and J lost 6 bases, with 13 bases between them. This chain's CDR3 is CSANPLIREQYF. DNA for the CDR3: TGCAGTGCTAACCCTCTAATCCGCGAGCAGTACTTC.

J is TRBJ1-2 and V is TRBV20-1, with 10 bases aligning to TRBD1. The CDR3 consists of 13 residues. Trimming at V came to 4 bases and at J to 6 bases, leaving 5 bases not matched to a gene. Germline CDR1 and CDR2: DFQATT and SNEGSKA (reference sequence). CDR3 sequence (DNA): TGCAGTGCTACGGGGACAGGGGTCGATGGCTACACCTTC. It encodes CSATGTGVDGYTF.

The genes are TRBV20-1 and TRBJ2-5, with a possible D match to TRBD1 (5 bases). Between the trimmed V and J ends, which lost 6 bases and 4 bases, there was a span of 15 bases. CDR1 and CDR2 from the germline V gene are DFQATT and SNEGSKA (reference sequence). The CDR3 totals 13 residues. The CDR3 is CSAMVAGLETQYF. CDR3 in DNA: TGCAGTGCCATGGTGGCAGGGCTAGAGACCCAGTACTTC.

The chain links TRBV9 to TRBJ2-7, with a weak D call TRBD2 (6 bases). Trimming removed 4 bases at V and 2 bases at J, with 19 bases between. Germline V gives CDR1 SGDLS, CDR2 YYNGEE. The CDR3 is 16 residues long. CDR3: CASSQSPGTRTYEQYF. In DNA, the CDR3 is TGTGCCAGCAGCCAATCACCCGGGACTCGCACCTACGAGCAGTACTTC.

The count of this clonotype is one. V is TRBV20-1 and J is TRBJ1-5; D may be TRBD1 (5 bases). The CDR3 loop spans 14 amino acids. V was cut by 6 bases and J by 3 bases, with 15 bases left in between. CDR1 and CDR2 from the germline V gene are DFQATT and SNEGSKA (reference sequence). In DNA, the CDR3 is TGCAGTGCCGCGACCCAGGGCTCCAATCAGCCCCAGCATTTT. It is translated as CSAATQGSNQPQHF.

This clonotype was found many times. This chain links TRBV5-6 with TRBJ1-2, with D maybe TRBD1 (6 bases). The CDR3 consists of 13 residues. Looked up from germline, CDR1 is SGHDT and CDR2 is YYEEEE. The ends were cut back, 7 bases at V and 4 bases at J, with 14 bases in the middle. In DNA, the CDR3 is TGTGCCAGCCGAACGGGCAGGGGCTATGGCTACACCTTC. Protein product: CASRTGRGYGYTF.

Turning to this clonotype: At one boundary the junction diverges from the germline segment, which might be a read error. The chain has TRBV7-8 and TRBJ1-5; D is undetermined. The length of the CDR3 is 15 residues. Germline values: CDR1 SGHVS, CDR2 FQNEAQ. The CDR3 bases are TGCGCCAGCAGCCAAGATGTGGGTACCGGGTGGGCAGCGCATTTT. Amino acids: CASSQDVGTGWAAHF.

This clonotype was detected only a few times. The chain uses TRBV29-1 and TRBJ2-6; D remains unclear. The V end lost 1 base, the J end lost 11 bases, and 12 bases lay between the germline ends. The CDR3 sequence is 13 residues long. The germline gives CDR1 SQVTM, CDR2 ANQGSEA. CDR3 coding DNA: TGCAGCGTTGAAGGGGGTGAGTTCTACGTCCTGACTTTC. Its protein product is CSVEGGEFYVLTF.

To note about this clonotype: This CDR3 is missing its conserved last phenylalanine or tryptophan, likely due to a read error. J is TRBJ1-5 and V is TRBV10-3; possibly TRBD1 for D (6 bases). Germline V lookup: CDR1 ENHRY, CDR2 SYGVKD. V was shortened by 10 bases and J by 4 bases, with 17 bases between the two germline ends. The CDR3 is made up of 14 amino acids. CDR3 sequence reads: CATSTGGINQPQHL. As DNA, the CDR3 is TGTGCCACCTCGACGGGGGGCATTAATCAGCCCCAGCATCTT.